This T cell receptor (beta chain) is from a study of technical replicates of blood from several donors (dated by TCRdb to 2016 to 2017). Receptor libraries were prepared by the immunoSEQ multiplex PCR assay. The table was pulled from immuneACCESS by TCRdb, which kept in-frame rearrangements only. Such tables lose some clones; where checked, under half of the loss comes from unresolved V genes, and the rest has no known cause. Present in this sample are 76,000 or so clones, just over 85% of which were seen just once. 4.5% to 6% of the sample is held by the ten biggest clonotypes. Worth noting for this clone: Its antigen remains undetermined. No per-base quality is available; no much larger clone lies one base away.

The germline V gene provides CDR1 KGHSH and CDR2 LQKENI. From V the trimming removes 5 bases and from J it removes 4 bases, while the gene matches leave 4 bases of the junction unaccounted for. From its cysteine to its phenylalanine, the CDR3 spans 15 amino acids. Left in the record is the CDR3 DNA by itself, 45 bases read in frame from the first base. The receptor comes from a human donor in good health. Some clones in this sample may be carry-over from other donors' samples. Recombination joined TRBV18 with TRBJ2-1, with TRBD2 matching 11 junction bases. Material: PBMCs. The base sequence is TGTGCCAGCTCAGGTCTAGCGGGAGGATACAATGAGCAGTTCTTC. It codes for CASSGLAGGYNEQFF.